The rows below give T cell receptor beta chains drawn from one sample of a study of T cell responses to AZD1222 COVID-19 vaccine. Only in-frame clones appear in the TCRdb table, and some are missing; sequencing was by immunoSEQ multiplex PCR. The table records 150,000 to 200,000 clones, 94% of them present only once. The specimen was peripheral blood, collected on day 0 of AZD1222 vaccination. Receptor source: an adult in good health. Each CDR3 is given with its conserved first and last residue. Fields, in order: J gene, V gene, D gene, clone size, CDR3 protein, CDR3 DNA. The D gene is left open where the match is weak. Not all rows give a size; the values are once, few, many and, for expanded clones, a class.

j_gene: TRBJ1-1; v_gene: TRBV19; d_gene: -; abundance: once; CDR3aa: CASSIKRSWGQDTEAFF; CDR3nt: TGTGCCAGTAGTATAAAGAGGTCGTGGGGGCAGGACACTGAAGCTTTCTTT
j_gene: TRBJ1-1; v_gene: TRBV5-1; d_gene: -; abundance: -; CDR3aa: CASSLAGKSNTEAFF; CDR3nt: TGCGCCAGCAGCCTGGCCGGGAAAAGTAACACTGAAGCTTTCTTT
j_gene: TRBJ1-1; v_gene: TRBV20-1; d_gene: TRBD1; abundance: -; CDR3aa: CSASSTGVTEAFF; CDR3nt: TGCAGTGCTAGTTCGACAGGGGTAACTGAAGCTTTCTTT
j_gene: TRBJ1-4; v_gene: TRBV6-5; d_gene: -; abundance: -; CDR3aa: CASSSGLPAEKLFF; CDR3nt: TGTGCCAGCAGCTCCGGGCTCCCGGCGGAAAAACTGTTTTTT
j_gene: TRBJ2-7; v_gene: TRBV14; d_gene: -; abundance: -; CDR3aa: CASSQEAGADEQYF; CDR3nt: TGTGCCAGCAGCCAAGAAGCAGGGGCGGACGAGCAGTACTTC
j_gene: TRBJ2-4; v_gene: TRBV28; d_gene: TRBD2; abundance: -; CDR3aa: CASNAAGDIQYF; CDR3nt: TGTGCCAGCAACGCCGCGGGGGACATTCAGTACTTC
j_gene: TRBJ2-6; v_gene: TRBV11-2; d_gene: -; abundance: -; CDR3aa: CASSLEGGYSGANVLTF; CDR3nt: TGTGCCAGCAGCTTAGAAGGGGGGTACTCTGGGGCCAACGTCCTGACTTTC
j_gene: TRBJ1-3; v_gene: TRBV30; d_gene: -; abundance: -; CDR3aa: CAWSVGLSSGNTIYF; CDR3nt: TGTGCCTGGAGTGTTGGCCTCAGCTCTGGAAACACCATATATTTT
j_gene: TRBJ2-7; v_gene: TRBV30; d_gene: TRBD1; abundance: -; CDR3aa: CAWSVPGQTYYEQYF; CDR3nt: TGTGCCTGGAGTGTCCCGGGACAGACCTACTACGAGCAGTACTTC
j_gene: TRBJ2-7; v_gene: TRBV5-6; d_gene: TRBD2; abundance: -; CDR3aa: CASSTGTRSSYEQYF; CDR3nt: TGTGCCAGCAGCACCGGGACTAGGAGCTCCTACGAGCAGTACTTC
j_gene: TRBJ2-2; v_gene: TRBV27; d_gene: TRBD2; abundance: -; CDR3aa: CASSLWEGVRGELFF; CDR3nt: TGTGCCAGCAGTCTTTGGGAGGGTGTTCGCGGGGAGCTGTTTTTT
j_gene: TRBJ1-5; v_gene: TRBV30; d_gene: -; abundance: -; CDR3aa: CAWSPPGHSNQPQHF; CDR3nt: TGTGCCTGGAGCCCTCCGGGACATAGCAATCAGCCCCAGCATTTT
j_gene: TRBJ1-1; v_gene: TRBV5-6; d_gene: -; abundance: -; CDR3aa: CASSLGGRTEAFF; CDR3nt: TGTGCCAGCAGCTTGGGGGGGCGCACTGAAGCTTTCTTT
j_gene: TRBJ2-1; v_gene: TRBV27; d_gene: TRBD2; abundance: -; CDR3aa: CASSLRGLADNEQFF; CDR3nt: TGTGCCAGCAGTTTACGGGGACTAGCCGACAATGAGCAGTTCTTC
j_gene: TRBJ2-7; v_gene: TRBV28; d_gene: -; abundance: -; CDR3aa: CASTSPGGPYEQYF; CDR3nt: TGTGCCAGCACCTCGCCGGGTGGTCCCTACGAGCAGTACTTC
j_gene: TRBJ1-6; v_gene: TRBV3-1/TRBV3-2; d_gene: TRBD1; abundance: once; CDR3aa: CASSPGGTGGASPLHF; CDR3nt: TGTGCCAGCAGCCCAGGCGGGACAGGGGGCGCATCACCCCTCCACTTT
j_gene: TRBJ1-1; v_gene: TRBV12-3/TRBV12-4; d_gene: -; abundance: -; CDR3aa: CASSLGPGTEAFF; CDR3nt: TGTGCCAGCAGTTTGGGCCCGGGCACTGAAGCTTTCTTT
j_gene: TRBJ1-5; v_gene: TRBV19; d_gene: -; abundance: once; CDR3aa: CASSITRGAGNQPQHF; CDR3nt: TGTGCCAGTAGTATAACTCGAGGGGCAGGGAATCAGCCCCAGCATTTT
j_gene: TRBJ1-5; v_gene: TRBV5-3; d_gene: -; abundance: -; CDR3aa: CARRTDLGPGEQPQHF; CDR3nt: TGTGCCAGAAGGACCGACCTCGGTCCGGGGGAGCAGCCCCAGCATTTT
j_gene: TRBJ1-1; v_gene: TRBV19; d_gene: -; abundance: -; CDR3aa: CASRTATLGGGVAFF; CDR3nt: TGTGCCAGTAGAACCGCTACTCTTGGGGGCGGCGTTGCTTTCTTT
j_gene: TRBJ2-1; v_gene: TRBV7-3; d_gene: TRBD2; abundance: -; CDR3aa: CASSPTGLARSDNEQFF; CDR3nt: TGTGCCAGCAGCCCGACCGGACTAGCCCGTTCCGACAATGAGCAGTTCTTC
j_gene: TRBJ1-1; v_gene: TRBV27; d_gene: -; abundance: -; CDR3aa: CASTPNVFGQTNTEAFF; CDR3nt: TGTGCCAGCACCCCGAATGTGTTTGGACAAACGAACACTGAAGCTTTCTTT
j_gene: TRBJ1-2; v_gene: TRBV2; d_gene: -; abundance: -; CDR3aa: CASSNEATNYGYTF; CDR3nt: TGTGCCAGCAGTAATGAGGCGACTAACTATGGCTACACCTTC